This passage covers 10 T cell receptor beta chains from one sample sequenced in a study of T cells in localized non-small cell lung cancer. Sequenced by immunoSEQ multiplex PCR; TCRdb stores in-frame clones only, minus some. The sample records tens of thousands of clones, 80% to 90% being singletons. The starting material was peripheral blood, obtained before any cancer treatment. Receptors originate from a male donor older than 55 with stage III squamous cell lung carcinoma.

This clone is categorized as large. J is TRBJ2-3 and V is TRBV21-1; the table calls TRBD2, which could not be checked here. TRBV21-1 is reported as a pseudogene. The CDR3 covers 18 residues. The CDR3 reads CASSKSVGLAPSTDTQYF. The DNA of the CDR3 is TGTGCCAGCAGCAAATCTGTAGGACTAGCGCCGAGCACAGATACGCAGTATTTT.

The J gene is TRBJ1-2, the V gene TRBV5-1; D is perhaps TRBD1 (6 bases). CDR1 SGHRS and CDR2 YFSETQ come from the germline V gene. This CDR3 is built from 15 residues. V was cut by 0 bases and J by 4 bases, with 13 bases left in between. The CDR3 sequence is CASSLGQANRYGYTF. Here the CDR3 DNA reads TGCGCCAGCAGCTTGGGACAGGCGAACCGCTATGGCTACACCTTC.

The chain joins TRBV7-3 to TRBJ2-6; the D gene could be TRBD1 or TRBD2 (5 bases each). Per germline, CDR1 SGHTA and CDR2 FQGTGA. Deletions cut 2 bases from V and 2 bases from J, with 7 bases between. This CDR3 has 15 amino acids. The CDR3 nucleotides read TGTGCCAGCAGCTTACGGGGCACTGGGGCCAACGTCCTGACTTTC. It encodes CASSLRGTGANVLTF.

V and J are TRBV6-6 and TRBJ1-4, with D possibly being TRBD1 (6 bases). The CDR3 sequence is 16 residues long. Trimming removed 7 bases at V and 0 bases at J, with 15 bases between. Germline-derived CDR1 and CDR2 are MNHNY and SVGAGI (reference sequence). The DNA for the CDR3 is TGTGCCAGCAAAACAGCGGACAGCGCAACTAATGAAAAACTGTTTTTT. It specifies CASKTADSATNEKLFF.

The sample holds one count of this clone. The rearrangement links TRBV6-5 to TRBJ1-2; D gene unclear. The V end was cut by 0 bases, the J end by 0 bases, with 8 bases between. Germline V CDR1 and CDR2: MNHEY, SVGAGI. The CDR3 runs 15 residues. The CDR3 DNA reads TGTGCCAGCAGTTACTCGGGCGGTACTAACTATGGCTACACCTTC. Amino acids: CASSYSGGTNYGYTF.

The chain recombines TRBV6-1 with TRBJ1-5; 8 nucleotides match TRBD1. The junction had 16 bases not matched to a gene; V was cut back by 5 bases and J by 4 bases. The CDR3 sequence is 18 residues long. Germline CDR1 reads MNHNS; CDR2 reads SASEGT. CDR3 loop: CASSQGTGLAGLNQPQHF. CDR3 in DNA: TGTGCCAGCAGTCAAGGGACAGGATTAGCGGGTCTAAATCAGCCCCAGCATTTT.

The V call is TRBV5-4, the J call TRBJ2-2; unclear D gene. The V gene's germline CDR1 is SGHNT and CDR2 YYREEE (reference sequence). CDR3 length: 15 residues. The germline V and J ends were trimmed by 3 bases and 2 bases, with 11 bases remaining between them. This CDR3 is CASSSRVLNTGELFF. The CDR3 DNA reads as TGTGCCAGCAGCTCTCGGGTCCTAAACACCGGGGAGCTGTTTTTT.

The chain joins TRBV15 to TRBJ2-3; the D is unclear. V was pared by 0 bases and J by 0 bases, with 13 bases between. The germline CDR1 and CDR2 sequences are LNHNV and YYDKDF (reference sequence). The CDR3 is 17 amino acids. CDR3 amino acids: CATSREIGGVSTDTQYF. The CDR3 DNA follows: TGTGCCACCAGCAGAGAAATCGGCGGAGTCAGCACAGATACGCAGTATTTT.

About this clone: Other DNA sequences in this sample translate to the same CDR3. The genes are TRBV7-2 and TRBJ2-3; D unclear. The CDR3 loop spans 15 amino acids. V was shortened by 1 base and J by 4 bases, with 12 bases between the two germline ends. CDR1 SGHTA and CDR2 FQGNSA come from the germline V gene. The CDR3 sequence is CASSLGEGRSDTQYF. CDR3 nucleotides: TGTGCCAGCAGCTTAGGAGAAGGAAGATCAGATACGCAGTATTTT.

This clone was observed once. The CDR3 protein is CASATSGGYGFQETQYF. The CDR3 DNA reads as TGTGCCAGCGCGACGAGCGGGGGTTATGGGTTCCAAGAGACCCAGTACTTC. J is TRBJ2-5 and V is TRBV27; 8 bases align to TRBD2. Looked up from germline, CDR1 is MNHEY and CDR2 is SMNVEV (reference sequence). This CDR3 has 17 amino acids. Trimming took 8 bases from V and 1 from J; bases not matched to a gene: 15.